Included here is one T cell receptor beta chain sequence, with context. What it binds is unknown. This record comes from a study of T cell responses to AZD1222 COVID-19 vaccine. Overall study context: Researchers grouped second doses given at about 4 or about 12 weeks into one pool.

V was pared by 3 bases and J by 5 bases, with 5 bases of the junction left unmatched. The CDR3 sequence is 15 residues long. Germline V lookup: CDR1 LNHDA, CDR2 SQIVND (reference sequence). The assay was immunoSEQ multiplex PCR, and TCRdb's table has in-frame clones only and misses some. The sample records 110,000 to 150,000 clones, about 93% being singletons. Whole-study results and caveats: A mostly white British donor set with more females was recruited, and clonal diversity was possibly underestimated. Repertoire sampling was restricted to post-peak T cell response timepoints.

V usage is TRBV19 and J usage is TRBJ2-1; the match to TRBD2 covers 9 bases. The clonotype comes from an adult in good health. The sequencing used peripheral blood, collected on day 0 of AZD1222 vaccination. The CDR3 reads CASSISSGRHNEQFF. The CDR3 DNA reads TGTGCCAGTAGTATTTCCAGCGGGAGGCACAATGAGCAGTTCTTC.